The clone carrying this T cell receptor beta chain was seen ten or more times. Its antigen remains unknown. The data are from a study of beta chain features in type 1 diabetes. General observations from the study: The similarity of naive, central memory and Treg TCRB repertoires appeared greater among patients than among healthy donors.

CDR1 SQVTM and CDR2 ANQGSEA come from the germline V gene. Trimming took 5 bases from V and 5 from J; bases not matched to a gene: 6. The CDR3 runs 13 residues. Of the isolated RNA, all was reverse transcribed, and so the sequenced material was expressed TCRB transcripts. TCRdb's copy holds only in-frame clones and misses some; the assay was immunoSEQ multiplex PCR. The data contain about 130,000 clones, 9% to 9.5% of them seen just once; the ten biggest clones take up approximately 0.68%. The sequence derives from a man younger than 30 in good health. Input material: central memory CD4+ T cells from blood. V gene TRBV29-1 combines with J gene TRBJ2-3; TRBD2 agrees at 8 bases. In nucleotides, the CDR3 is TGCAGCGTTCCCGGGGGGGGCCGAGATACGCAGTATTTT. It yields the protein CSVPGGGRDTQYF.